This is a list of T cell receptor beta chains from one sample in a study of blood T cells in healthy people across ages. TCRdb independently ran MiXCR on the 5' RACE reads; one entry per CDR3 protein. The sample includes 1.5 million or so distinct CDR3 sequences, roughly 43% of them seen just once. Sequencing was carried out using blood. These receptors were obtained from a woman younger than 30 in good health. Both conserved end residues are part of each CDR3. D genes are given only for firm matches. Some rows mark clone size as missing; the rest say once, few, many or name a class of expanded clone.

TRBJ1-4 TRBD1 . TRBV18 TGTGCCAGCTCACAATCGACAGGGCTTAATGAAAAACTGTTTTTT CASSQSTGLNEKLFF
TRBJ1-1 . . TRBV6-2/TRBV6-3 TGTGCCAGCAGTTATCGCGGAACCGCTCCTGAAGCTTTCTTT CASSYRGTAPEAFF
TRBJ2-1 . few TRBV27 TGTGCCAGCAGCCATTTGGGCAGGGGACGGATCAATGAGCAGTTCTTC CASSHLGRGRINEQFF
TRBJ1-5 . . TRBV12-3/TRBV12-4 TGTGCCAGCAGTTTCGAATTACTCAATCAGCCCCAGCATTTT CASSFELLNQPQHF
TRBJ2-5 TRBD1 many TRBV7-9 TGTGCCAGCAGCCAGGGACAGTGGGAGACCCAGTACTTC CASSQGQWETQYF
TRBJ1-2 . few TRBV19 TGTGCCAGTAGTATAGCCGCAGGCTCTAACTATGGCTACACCTTC CASSIAAGSNYGYTF
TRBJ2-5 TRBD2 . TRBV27 TGTGCCAGCAGTTCACTGGGCGGGAGCTGGGAGACCCAGTACTTC CASSSLGGSWETQYF
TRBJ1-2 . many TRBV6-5 TGTGCCAGCAGCTTGGGACCGCACTATGGCTACACCTTC CASSLGPHYGYTF
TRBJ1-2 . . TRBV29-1 TGCAGCGTTGACTCCGGGCTTGATGGCTACACCTTC CSVDSGLDGYTF
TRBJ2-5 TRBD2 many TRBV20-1 TGCAGTGCGAGGACTAGCGGGGGATATGAGACCCAGTACTTC CSARTSGGYETQYF
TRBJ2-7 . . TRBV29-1 TGCAGCGTTGGGCGCCGGGACAAACCCTACGAGCAGTACTTC CSVGRRDKPYEQYF
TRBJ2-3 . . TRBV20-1 TGCAGTGCTAGTGGCCTAGGCACAGATACGCAGTATTTT CSASGLGTDTQYF
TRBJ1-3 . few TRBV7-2 TGTGCCAGCAGCTTAGTCATTGGGAACACCATATATTTT CASSLVIGNTIYF
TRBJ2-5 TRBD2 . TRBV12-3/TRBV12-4 TGTGCCAGCAGTGCATCCGGGACTAGCGAGCAAGAGACCCAGTACTTC CASSASGTSEQETQYF
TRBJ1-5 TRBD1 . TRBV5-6 TGTACCAGCAGCTCTACGCTGACAGGGACTAGCAATCAGCCCCAGCATTTT CTSSSTLTGTSNQPQHF
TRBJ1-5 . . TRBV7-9 TGTGCCAGCAGCTTAGAGGGGCAGGGACATCAGCCCCAGCATTTT CASSLEGQGHQPQHF
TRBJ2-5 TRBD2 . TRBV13 TGTGCCAGCAGCTCTCGGACTAGCGGGAGCCAAGAGACCCAGTACTTC CASSSRTSGSQETQYF
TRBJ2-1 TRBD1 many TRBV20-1 TGCAGTGTGGGACAGGCCTCAGAGAATGAGCAGTTCTTC CSVGQASENEQFF
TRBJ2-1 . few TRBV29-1 TGCAGCGTTGAGGGGGTTTCCTACAATGAGCAGTTCTTC CSVEGVSYNEQFF
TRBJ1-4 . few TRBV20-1 TGCAGTGCTAGGCAGGTTTCGGCGACGGAAAAACTGTTTTTT CSARQVSATEKLFF
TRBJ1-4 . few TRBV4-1 TGCGCCAGCAGCCAAATCAGGGGCGAAAAACTGTTTTTT CASSQIRGEKLFF
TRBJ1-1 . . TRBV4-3 TGCGCCAGCAGCCAAGCGTCGGACAACACTGAAGCTTTCTTT CASSQASDNTEAFF
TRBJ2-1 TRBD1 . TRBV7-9 TGTGCCAGCACCCGACAGGGGCAAAATGAGCAGTTCTTC CASTRQGQNEQFF
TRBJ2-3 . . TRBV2 TGTGCCAGCAGTGACTGGACAGCCACTAGCACAGATACGCAGTATTTT CASSDWTATSTDTQYF
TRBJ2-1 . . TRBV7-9 TGTGCCAGCAGCTTAGGGTGGGAGCCCTCCTACAATGAGCAGTTCTTC CASSLGWEPSYNEQFF
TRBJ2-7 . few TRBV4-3 TGCGCCAGCAGCCAAGATAACAACAGGGACTCCTACGAGCAGTACTTC CASSQDNNRDSYEQYF
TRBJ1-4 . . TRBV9 TGTGCCAGCAGCGGCGACGGTCGCCGAGCGCGTGAAAAACTGTTTTTT CASSGDGRRAREKLFF
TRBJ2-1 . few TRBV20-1 TGCAGTGCTAGAGACGCCTGGTCCACCCGGATTGAGCAGTTCTTC CSARDAWSTRIEQFF
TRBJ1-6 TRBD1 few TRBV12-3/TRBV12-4 TGTGCCAGCAGTCAAACAGGGGGACGATCACCCCTCCACTTT CASSQTGGRSPLHF
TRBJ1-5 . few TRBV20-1 TGCAGTGCCACCCGGGCAGGGGTTCAGCCCCAGCATTTT CSATRAGVQPQHF
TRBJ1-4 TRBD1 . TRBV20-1 TGCAGGGGGGGGACAGGGGGCGACGAAAAACTGTTTTTT CRGGTGGDEKLFF
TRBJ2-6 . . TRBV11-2 TGTGCCAGCAGCGGACAGAACGGTCGCGTCCTGACTTTC CASSGQNGRVLTF
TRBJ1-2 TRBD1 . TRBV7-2 TGTGCCAGCAGCGCAACGTCAGCAGGGGGCCCATATGGCTACACCTTC CASSATSAGGPYGYTF
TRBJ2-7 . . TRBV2 TGTGCCAGCAGGGTAGCTGCAACATTCTACGAGCAGTACTTC CASRVAATFYEQYF
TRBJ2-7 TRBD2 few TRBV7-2 TGTGCCAGCAGCTCTGTAGCGGGGGCCTACGAGCAGTACTTC CASSSVAGAYEQYF
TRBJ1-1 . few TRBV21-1 TGTGCCAGCAGACCGAAGTGGACTGAAGCTTTCTTT CASRPKWTEAFF
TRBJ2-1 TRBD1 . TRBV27 TGTGCCAGCAGTGTCCCCGGGACAGGGACCTACGAGCAGTTCTTC CASSVPGTGTYEQFF
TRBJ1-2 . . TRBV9 TGTGCCAGCAGCGTAGAGTTTCCGGACAGTAACTATGGCTACACCTTC CASSVEFPDSNYGYTF
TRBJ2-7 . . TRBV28 TGTGCCAGCAGATCACCAGCTGAGAGGGGGGGTACCTACGAGCAGTACTTC CASRSPAERGGTYEQYF
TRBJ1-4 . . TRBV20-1 TGCAGTGCTAGAAATTCGGCAGGGCCTGATGAAAAACTGTTTTTT CSARNSAGPDEKLFF
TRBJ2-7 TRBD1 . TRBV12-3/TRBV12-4 TGTGCCAGCAGTCGCGCCAGGACAGGAACTTACGAGCAGTACTTC CASSRARTGTYEQYF
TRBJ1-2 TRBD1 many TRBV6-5 TGTGCCAGCAGCCGGGACAGGGATAACTATGGCTACACCTTC CASSRDRDNYGYTF
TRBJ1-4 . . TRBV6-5 TGTGCACCCACGGGCCGCGGGCGGGATGAAAAACAGTTTTTT CAPTGRGRDEKQFF
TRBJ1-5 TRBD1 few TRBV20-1 TGCAGTGCTAGAGGACAGGGGGCAGGACAGCCCCAGCATTTT CSARGQGAGQPQHF
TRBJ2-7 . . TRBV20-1 TGCAGTGCTAGAGTTCCGGCTACCTACGAGCAGTACTTC CSARVPATYEQYF
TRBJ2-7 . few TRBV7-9 TGTGCCAGCAGCGCGAATGTGTTTGTGGAGTACGAGCAGTACTTC CASSANVFVEYEQYF
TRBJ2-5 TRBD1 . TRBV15 TGTGCCACCAGCAGAGACAAGACAGGGACGGGGACCCAGTACTTC CATSRDKTGTGTQYF
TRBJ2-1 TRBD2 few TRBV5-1 TGCGCCAGCAGAAGAGGACTAGCGGGAGGCAATGAGCAGTTCTTC CASRRGLAGGNEQFF
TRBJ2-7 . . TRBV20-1 TGCAGTGCAGAAACAGGGTCAAGCTCCTACAATGAGCAGTACTTC CSAETGSSSYNEQYF
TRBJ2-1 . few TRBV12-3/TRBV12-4 TGTGCCAGCAGTTTCTCGCTAGCCGATGTAGTCAATGAGCAGTTCTTC CASSFSLADVVNEQFF
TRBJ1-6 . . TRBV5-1 TGCGCCAGCAGCTTGGCCGTGTGGAATTCACCCCTCCACTTT CASSLAVWNSPLHF